The 18 T cell receptor beta chains below were found in one sample sequenced in a study of blood T cell repertoires in COVID-19. The data were produced by immunoSEQ multiplex PCR, yet TCRdb's version contains in-frame clones alone and is incomplete. The sample holds 270,000 or so clones, approximately 86% seen once. The sample comprised peripheral blood. These receptors came from a woman younger than 30 with acute or convalescent COVID-19.

V gene TRBV18 combines with J gene TRBJ2-7; 10 bases align to TRBD1. Germline lookup yields CDR1 KGHSH and CDR2 LQKENI. This CDR3 has 13 amino acids. J gave up 6 bases and V 3 bases, and 2 bases lay outside the gene matches. The CDR3, as DNA: TGTGCCAGCTCACCGGGGACAGGGGCCGAGCAGTACTTC. It codes for CASSPGTGAEQYF.

Comment on this clone: Other DNA sequences in this sample translate to the same CDR3. The genes are TRBV7-9 and TRBJ1-1; D unclear. The CDR3 loop spans 14 amino acids. Germline loops: CDR1 SEHNR, CDR2 FQNEAQ (reference sequence). Deletions cut 1 base from V and 1 base from J, with 7 bases between. CDR3 protein: CASSLGRGNTEAFF. CDR3 DNA: TGTGCCAGCAGCTTAGGGAGAGGGAACACTGAAGCTTTCTTT.

The genes are TRBV2 and TRBJ1-2; no reliable D call. Germline V gene sequence: CDR1 SNHLY, CDR2 FYNNEI. The V and J ends lost 7 bases and 4 bases respectively, with 13 bases between them. There are 13 residues in the CDR3. The CDR3 DNA follows: TGTGCCAGCACTGGAGACGGCCCCTATGGCTACACCTTC. Its protein product is CASTGDGPYGYTF.

V is TRBV12-5 and J is TRBJ1-1; perhaps TRBD1 as D (6 bases). Germline CDR1 and CDR2: LGHNT and FRNRAP. This CDR3 comprises 17 residues. Trimming removed 2 bases from V and 0 bases from J, with 16 bases in between. Here the CDR3 reads CASGLSRGSGVNTEAFF. CDR3 coding DNA: TGTGCTAGTGGTTTGTCCAGGGGTTCTGGCGTGAACACTGAAGCTTTCTTT.

This clone was observed once. This sequence joins TRBV28 and TRBJ2-6; 9 nucleotides align to TRBD1. Losses at the gene ends were 5 bases for V and 0 bases for J; bases not matched to a gene: 8. Looked up from germline, CDR1 is MDHEN and CDR2 is SYDVKM. The CDR3 spans 18 residues. Here the CDR3 reads CASSPWGQGPSGANVLTF. Here the CDR3 DNA reads TGTGCCAGCAGTCCATGGGGACAGGGACCCTCTGGGGCCAACGTCCTGACTTTC.

The chain uses TRBV27 and TRBJ1-6; D is perhaps TRBD1 (5 bases). Germline CDR1 and CDR2: MNHEY and SMNVEV (reference sequence). CDR3 length: 16 amino acids. Trimming shortened V by 2 bases and J by 10 bases, and 18 bases separated the two germline ends. Written as DNA, the CDR3 is TGTGCCAGCAGTTTACTCGGGGGAGCCCTAGGATCACCCCTCCACTTT. This translates into CASSLLGGALGSPLHF.

This rearrangement joins TRBV6-5 to TRBJ1-2; 7 bases are shared with TRBD1. With 5 bases clipped from V and 4 bases from J, the junction kept 7 bases outside the gene matches. CDR1 is MNHEY, CDR2 SVGAGI, per germline. This CDR3 comprises 14 residues. The CDR3 here is CASSQQGMSYGYTF. In DNA, the CDR3 is TGTGCCAGCAGTCAACAGGGGATGAGCTATGGCTACACCTTC.

This sequence joins TRBV3-1 (or the pseudogene TRBV3-2) and TRBJ1-1; tentative D call: TRBD1 (6 bases). Trimming pared 4 bases from V and 1 base from J, leaving 25 bases between. The CDR3 is 19 residues long. From germline, CDR1 is LGHDT and CDR2 YNNKEL (reference sequence). CDR3 DNA: TGTGCCAGCAGCCGGCTAAGATCGCCCTCCGGACAGCCGAACACTGAAGCTTTCTTT. Translated, it gives CASSRLRSPSGQPNTEAFF.

This chain connects TRBV5-8 to TRBJ2-7; 7 nucleotides line up with TRBD1. CDR1 and CDR2 (germline): SGHTS, YDEGEE. The CDR3 extends over 14 amino acids. Trimming at V came to 2 bases and at J to 5 bases, leaving 7 bases not matched to a gene. This CDR3 is CASSLLGRGNEQYF. The CDR3 DNA sequence: TGTGCCAGCAGCTTACTGGGCAGGGGGAACGAGCAGTACTTC. The whole variable domain, remainder taken from reference TRBV5-8 and TRBJ2-7, is EAGVTQSPTHLIKTRGQQATLRCSPISGHTSVYWYQQALGLGLQFLLWYDEGEERNRGNFPPRFSGRQFPNYSSELNVNALELEDSALYLCASSLLGRGNEQYFGPGTRLTVT.

The J gene is TRBJ1-5, the V gene TRBV19, with D possibly matching TRBD1 (6 bases). This CDR3 comprises 13 residues. Trimming pared 7 bases from V and 4 bases from J, leaving 11 bases between. Per the germline V gene, CDR1 is LNHDA and CDR2 is SQIVND (reference sequence). The CDR3 region has the DNA TGTGCCAGTAACCGACAGGCTAATCAGCCCCAGCATTTT. Protein product: CASNRQANQPQHF.

The chain couples TRBV25-1 to TRBJ2-6; 9 positions match TRBD1. Per the germline V gene, CDR1 is MGHDK and CDR2 is SYGVNS. The CDR3 consists of 16 residues. V lost 7 bases and J lost 4; bases outside the gene matches: 8. The CDR3 protein is CASTKTGGLGANVLTF. The CDR3, as DNA: TGTGCCAGCACCAAGACAGGGGGGCTCGGGGCCAACGTCCTGACTTTC.

This chain joins TRBV7-2 and TRBJ2-5, with a possible D match to TRBD1 (5 bases). Trimming removed 2 bases from V and 4 bases from J, with 14 bases in between. The CDR3 length is 15 residues. Germline loops: CDR1 SGHTA, CDR2 FQGNSA. CDR3: CASSLQGSVRETQYF. CDR3 DNA sequence: TGTGCCAGCAGCTTACAGGGATCGGTACGAGAGACCCAGTACTTC.

V and J are TRBV9 and TRBJ2-3; 8 bases are shared with TRBD2. Germline values: CDR1 SGDLS, CDR2 YYNGEE. V lost 3 bases to trimming and J lost 4 bases; unmatched junction nucleotides: 7. The CDR3 is 15 amino acids. CDR3 coding DNA: TGTGCCAGCAGCGAGGGACTAGTCCCTGCAGATACGCAGTATTTT. Amino acid sequence: CASSEGLVPADTQYF.

V is TRBV28 and J is TRBJ1-1; D not certain. The CDR3 runs 13 residues. Per the germline V gene, CDR1 is MDHEN and CDR2 is SYDVKM. The V end lost 7 bases, the J end lost 3 bases, and 12 bases lay between the germline ends. The CDR3 region is CASTLVGDTEAFF. CDR3 coding DNA: TGTGCCAGCACTCTAGTAGGCGACACTGAAGCTTTCTTT.

The chain uses TRBV27 and TRBJ1-1; 7 bases are a match to TRBD1. Germline V gives CDR1 MNHEY, CDR2 SMNVEV (reference sequence). The CDR3 sequence is 17 residues long. V was pared by 8 bases and J by 3 bases, with 18 bases of the junction left unmatched. The CDR3, as DNA: TGTGCCAGCGGGATGACAGGGCGGTTAAAATTGGACACTGAAGCTTTCTTT. It yields the protein CASGMTGRLKLDTEAFF.

This chain uses TRBV5-5 with TRBJ2-1; 8 bases are shared with TRBD1. Trimming removed 3 bases from V and 6 bases from J; junction bases left unmatched: 8. This CDR3 is built from 15 residues. Germline lookup yields CDR1 SGHKS and CDR2 YYEKEE (reference sequence). The CDR3 reads CASSWRTGYPNEQFF. CDR3 sequence (DNA): TGTGCCAGCAGCTGGAGGACAGGGTATCCCAATGAGCAGTTCTTC.

This chain connects TRBV7-9 to TRBJ2-5; D is possibly TRBD2 (6 bases). The CDR3 is 12 residues long. Germline-derived CDR1 and CDR2 are SEHNR and FQNEAQ (reference sequence). V shed 6 bases and J shed 5 bases, with 10 bases lying between them. The CDR3 DNA sequence: TGTGCCAGCAGGAGGGCGGGGGAGACCCAGTACTTC. This codes for CASRRAGETQYF.

The rearrangement joins TRBV7-2 to TRBJ2-1; 10 bases map to TRBD2. The CDR3 is made up of 18 amino acids. The V gene end was trimmed by 0 bases and the J gene end by 6 bases; junction bases not matched to a gene: 11. Per the germline V gene, CDR1 is SGHTA and CDR2 is FQGNSA. CDR3 amino acids: CASSLALSSGGATNEQFF. CDR3 in DNA: TGTGCCAGCAGCTTAGCTCTATCAAGCGGGGGGGCCACCAATGAGCAGTTCTTC.